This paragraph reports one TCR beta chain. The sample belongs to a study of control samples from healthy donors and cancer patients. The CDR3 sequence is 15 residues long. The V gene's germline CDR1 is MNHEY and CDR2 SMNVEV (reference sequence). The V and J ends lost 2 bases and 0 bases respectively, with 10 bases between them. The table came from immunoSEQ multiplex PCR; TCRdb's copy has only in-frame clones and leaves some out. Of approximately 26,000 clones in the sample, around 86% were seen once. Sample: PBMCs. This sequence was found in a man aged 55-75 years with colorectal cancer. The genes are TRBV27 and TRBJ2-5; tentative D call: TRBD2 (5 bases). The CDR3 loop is CASSLIAGYQETQYF. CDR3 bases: TGTGCCAGCAGTTTAATCGCGGGCTACCAAGAGACCCAGTACTTC.